This entry features one T cell receptor (beta chain) sequence. The antigen is undetermined. The entry originates in a study of STAT3 mutations in large granular lymphocyte leukemia. Broader study findings: Every T-cell large granular lymphocyte leukemia patient had at least one immunodominant TCR beta clonotype.

V was shortened by 0 bases and J by 0 bases, with 12 bases between the two germline ends. Germline V gives CDR1 GTSNPN, CDR2 SVGIG (reference sequence). CDR3 length: 15 amino acids. Here immunoSEQ multiplex PCR was the method, and the copy in TCRdb shows in-frame clones only, minus some. The sample shows about 2,300 clones, around three fifths of them seen only once. Sequenced material: peripheral blood mononuclear cells. This receptor was identified in a woman between 45 and 65 years old with T-cell large granular lymphocyte leukemia. Some clones in this sample may be carry-over from other donors' samples. The chain employs TRBV30 and TRBJ2-7; D is ambiguous. The CDR3 protein is CAWSVAGLSSYEQYF. The CDR3 region has the DNA TGTGCCTGGAGTGTAGCCGGTCTTAGCTCCTACGAGCAGTACTTC.